A single sample is the source of the 5 T cell receptor beta chains below, sequenced in a study of T cell responses to AZD1222 COVID-19 vaccine. Data came from immunoSEQ multiplex PCR; TCRdb stores just in-frame clones and leaves some out. The repertoire holds some 120,000 clones, with about nine tenths as singletons. This material consisted of peripheral blood, taken on day 0 of AZD1222 vaccination. Source of these receptors: an adult in good health.

This clone was seen just once. The rearrangement links TRBV11-2 to TRBJ2-3; tentative D call: TRBD1 (5 bases). This CDR3 comprises 13 residues. Trimming took 11 bases from V and 0 from J, leaving 12 bases between them. Germline CDR1 reads SGHAT; CDR2 reads FQNNGV. CDR3 region: CASTVPSTDTQYF. The CDR3 DNA sequence: TGTGCCTCGACAGTTCCTAGCACAGATACGCAGTATTTT.

This clone was seen a single time. The chain joins TRBV11-2 to TRBJ2-5; 8 bases align to TRBD2. V lost 2 bases to trimming and J lost 0 bases; unmatched junction nucleotides: 5. CDR1 is SGHAT, CDR2 FQNNGV, per germline. This CDR3 spans 16 amino acids. CDR3 DNA sequence: TGTGCCAGCAGCTTATTGGCGGGGGGCCACCAAGAGACCCAGTACTTC. The encoded protein is CASSLLAGGHQETQYF.

The CDR3 spells CASNRGNGYTF. CDR3 sequence (DNA): TGTGCCAGCAATAGGGGGAATGGCTACACCTTC. The rearrangement joins TRBV13 to TRBJ1-2; maybe TRBD1 (6 bases). The CDR3 has 11 residues. V lost 7 bases to trimming and J lost 6 bases, with 9 bases between them. CDR1 is PRHDT, CDR2 FYEKMQ, per germline (reference sequence).

This sequence joins TRBV6-5 and TRBJ1-5; possible D gene TRBD1, 6 bases. The V gene's germline CDR1 is MNHEY and CDR2 SVGAGI. V dropped 5 bases and J dropped 5 bases, with 10 bases sitting between them. The length of the CDR3 is 13 residues. In DNA, the CDR3 is TGTGCCAGCAGTCGACAGGAACATCAGCCCCAGCATTTT. Translated: CASSRQEHQPQHF.

The chain uses TRBV12-3 or TRBV12-4 and TRBJ2-7; D not certain. V lost 2 bases, J lost 2 bases, and 1 base lay in between. This CDR3 has 11 amino acids. Here the CDR3 reads CASSLTYEQYF. CDR3 DNA sequence: TGTGCCAGCAGTTTAACCTACGAGCAGTACTTC.